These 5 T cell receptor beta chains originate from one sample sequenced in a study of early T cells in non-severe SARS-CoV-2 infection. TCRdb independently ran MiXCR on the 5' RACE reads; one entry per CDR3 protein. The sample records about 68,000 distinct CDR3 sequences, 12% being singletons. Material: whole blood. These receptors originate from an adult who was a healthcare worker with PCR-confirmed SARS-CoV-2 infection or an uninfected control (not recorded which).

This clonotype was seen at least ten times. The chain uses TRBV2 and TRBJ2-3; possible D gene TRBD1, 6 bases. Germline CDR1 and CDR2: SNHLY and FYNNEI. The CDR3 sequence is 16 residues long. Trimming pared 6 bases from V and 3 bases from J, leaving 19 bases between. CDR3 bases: TGTGCCAGCAGGTTCCGATCCAGACAGGATACAGATACGCAGTATTTT. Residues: CASRFRSRQDTDTQYF.

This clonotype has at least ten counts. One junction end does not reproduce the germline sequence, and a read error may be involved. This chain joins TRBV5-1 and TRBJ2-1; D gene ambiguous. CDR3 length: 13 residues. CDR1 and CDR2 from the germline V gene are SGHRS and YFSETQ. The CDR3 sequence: CASSFGSNNEQFF. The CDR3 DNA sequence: TGCGCCAGCAGCTTCGGCTCCAACAATGAGCAGTTCTTC.

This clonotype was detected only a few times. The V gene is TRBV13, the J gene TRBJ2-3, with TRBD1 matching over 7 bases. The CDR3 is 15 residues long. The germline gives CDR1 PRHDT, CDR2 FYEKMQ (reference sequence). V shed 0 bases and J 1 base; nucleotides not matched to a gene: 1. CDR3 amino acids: CASSLGGQRTDTQYF. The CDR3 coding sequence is TGTGCCAGCAGCTTAGGGGGACAGCGCACAGATACGCAGTATTTT. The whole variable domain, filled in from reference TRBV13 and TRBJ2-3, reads AAGVIQSPRHLIKEKRETATLKCYPIPRHDTVYWYQQGPGQDPQFLISFYEKMQSDKGSIPDRFSAQQFSDYHSELNMSSLELGDSALYFCASSLGGQRTDTQYFGPGTRLTVL.

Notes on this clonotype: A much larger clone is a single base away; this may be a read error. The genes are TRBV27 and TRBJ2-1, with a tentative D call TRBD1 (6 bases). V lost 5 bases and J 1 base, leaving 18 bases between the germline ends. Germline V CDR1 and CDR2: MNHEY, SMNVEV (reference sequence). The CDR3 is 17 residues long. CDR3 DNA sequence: TGTGCCAGCAGTCTCGGGGCTGGGGGCGCTTCCTACAATGAGCAGTTCTTC. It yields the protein CASSLGAGGASYNEQFF.

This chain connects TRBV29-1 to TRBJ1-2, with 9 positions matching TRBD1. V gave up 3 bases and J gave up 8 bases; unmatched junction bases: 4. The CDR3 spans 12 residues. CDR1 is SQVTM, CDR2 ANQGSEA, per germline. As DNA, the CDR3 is TGCAGCGTTGATGGGACAGGGAGCGGCTACACCTTC. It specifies CSVDGTGSGYTF.